This record looks at one T cell receptor (beta chain) sequence and its context. The antigen is not known. The trim removed 7 bases at V and 4 bases at J, leaving 10 bases unmatched. Germline CDR1 reads MRHNA; CDR2 reads SNTAGT. This CDR3 region has 17 residues. The method was immunoSEQ multiplex PCR; TCRdb's version includes in-frame clones alone and lacks a portion of them. The table records 140,000 to 150,000 clones, about 93% of them present only once. This entry is derived from a study of T cell responses to AZD1222 COVID-19 vaccine. Broader study findings: Unmutated variant regions are reportedly targeted by nearly half of spike-specific TCRs.

This chain links TRBV6-4 with TRBJ2-2; TRBD2 aligns across 12 bases. This TCR came from an adult in good health. Material: peripheral blood, obtained on day 0 of AZD1222 vaccination. The CDR3 spells CASTPLAGGPGTGELFF. CDR3 DNA sequence: TGTGCCAGCACCCCGCTAGCGGGAGGGCCGGGCACCGGGGAGCTGTTTTTT.